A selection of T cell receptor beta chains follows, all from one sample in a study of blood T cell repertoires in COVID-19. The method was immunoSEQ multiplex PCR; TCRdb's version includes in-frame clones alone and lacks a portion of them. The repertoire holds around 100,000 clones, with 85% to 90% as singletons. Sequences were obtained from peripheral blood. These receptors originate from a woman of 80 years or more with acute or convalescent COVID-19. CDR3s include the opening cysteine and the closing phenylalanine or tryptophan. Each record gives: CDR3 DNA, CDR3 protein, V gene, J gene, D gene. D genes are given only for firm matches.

TGTGCCAGCAGTTACCCGGCGGCAGATACGCAGTATTTT,CASSYPAADTQYF,TRBV6-6,TRBJ2-3,.
TGCGCCAGCAGCTTGGGTAACAGAAACACAAACACCATATATTTT,CASSLGNRNTNTIYF,TRBV5-1,TRBJ1-3,.
TGCAGCGTTGCACAAGGACAGGGGTGGAGCACAGATACGCAGTATTTT,CSVAQGQGWSTDTQYF,TRBV29-1,TRBJ2-3,TRBD1
TGTGCCAGCAGTTCACCCGACCGGGACAGGGAATACGAGCAGTACTTC,CASSSPDRDREYEQYF,TRBV28,TRBJ2-7,TRBD1
TGTGCCAGTACCTCAGGGGGATTGGGGTACAATGAGCAGTTCTTC,CASTSGGLGYNEQFF,TRBV9,TRBJ2-1,TRBD1
TGCGCCAGCAGCCATCACGTGGCCCTGGGCGAGGAGACCCAGTACTTC,CASSHHVALGEETQYF,TRBV4-1,TRBJ2-5,.
TGTGCCTGGAGTGGGGGGACAGGGGGCGAGCAGTACTTC,CAWSGGTGGEQYF,TRBV30,TRBJ2-7,TRBD1
TGTGCCAGCAGCTTAAGGTGGTCCGGGACAGGGAACAATGAGCAGTTCTTC,CASSLRWSGTGNNEQFF,TRBV7-2,TRBJ2-1,TRBD1
TGTGCCAGCAGCTTAGCAGGAGGGGCCCCCTACGAGCAGTACTTC,CASSLAGGAPYEQYF,TRBV7-8,TRBJ2-7,.
TGTGCCAGCAGCGTAGGGGGACAGCACTCCAGCTCTGGGGCCAACGTCCTGACTTTC,CASSVGGQHSSSGANVLTF,TRBV9,TRBJ2-6,TRBD1
TGTGCCAGCAGCGTAGAGTCAGGGAATTTTAATTCACCCCTCCACTTT,CASSVESGNFNSPLHF,TRBV9,TRBJ1-6,.
TGTGCCAGCAGTTTGGTGTATAGGAGGGGTAATGAAAAACTGTTTTTT,CASSLVYRRGNEKLFF,TRBV27,TRBJ1-4,.
TGTGCCAGCAGTGCGACAGACATGAACACTGAAGCTTTCTTT,CASSATDMNTEAFF,TRBV27,TRBJ1-1,.
TGTGCCAGCAGCTTAGAGGGGGGGGCCAGGTCAGGGACCCAGTACTTC,CASSLEGGARSGTQYF,TRBV7-2,TRBJ2-5,.